A single sample gave rise to the 14 T cell receptor beta chains below, sequenced in a study of Ad26.COV2.S vaccination and SARS-CoV-2 variants. Libraries were prepared by immunoSEQ multiplex PCR; TCRdb keeps only in-frame clonotypes and omits some of them. This table has hundreds of thousands of clones, 70% to 90% appearing once. Documented treatment: roughly 18 received Ad26.COV2.S at low or high dose, single or two shots; 5 received placebo; per-sample allocation not given. Material that was analyzed had been drawn on day 63 after the first vaccine or placebo injection. Here the sequenced sample was peripheral blood, taken in a trial of Ad26.COV2.S vaccine versus placebo. These receptors all come from a person between 18 and 60 years old who received the Ad26.COV2.S COVID-19 vaccine or a placebo.

The J gene is TRBJ2-1, the V gene TRBV7-9; 10 nucleotides agree with TRBD2. V was pared by 5 bases and J by 7 bases, with 5 bases of the junction left unmatched. CDR3 size: 14 residues. Per the germline V gene, CDR1 is SEHNR and CDR2 is FQNEAQ (reference sequence). The chain's CDR3 is CASSRASGSNEQFF. The CDR3 DNA reads as TGTGCCAGCAGCAGGGCTAGCGGGAGTAATGAGCAGTTCTTC.

The chain links TRBV3-1 (or the pseudogene TRBV3-2) to TRBJ1-5; D ambiguous. Trimming took off 4 bases at V and 7 bases at J, with 11 bases between the two ends. This CDR3 comprises 13 residues. CDR1 is LGHDT and CDR2 is YNNKEL in the germline V gene (reference sequence). Here the CDR3 DNA reads TGTGCCAGCAGCCCCTCCCAGAGGCAGCCCCAGCATTTT. It translates to CASSPSQRQPQHF.

V is TRBV7-2 and J is TRBJ1-5, with TRBD1 identical over 7 bases. The CDR3 is 14 amino acids. The V gene's germline CDR1 is SGHTA and CDR2 FQGNSA. V gave up 4 bases and J gave up 6 bases; unmatched junction bases: 6. The CDR3, as DNA: TGTGCCAGCAGCTCGACAGGGACGGGTCAGCCCCAGCATTTT. This sequence encodes CASSSTGTGQPQHF.

The V call is TRBV6-5, the J call TRBJ2-7, with TRBD1 matching over 7 bases. The CDR3 loop spans 13 amino acids. V lost 4 bases, J lost 2 bases, and 2 bases stayed unmatched. Germline CDR1 MNHEY, CDR2 SVGAGI. The CDR3 region is CASSSGQTYEQYF. CDR3 nucleotide sequence: TGTGCCAGCAGTTCGGGACAGACCTACGAGCAGTACTTC.

This chain links TRBV5-1 with TRBJ2-1, with D perhaps matching TRBD1 (5 bases). The germline V and J ends were trimmed by 4 bases and 3 bases, with 14 bases remaining between them. In germline, CDR1 is SGHRS, CDR2 YFSETQ. CDR3 length equals 15 residues. The CDR3 region has the DNA TGCGCCAGCAGCGTAATAACAGGAAACTACAATGAGCAGTTCTTC. Protein sequence: CASSVITGNYNEQFF.

The chain carries TRBV7-9 and TRBJ1-5; 8 bases match TRBD1. Germline V gene sequence: CDR1 SEHNR, CDR2 FQNEAQ (reference sequence). The CDR3 length is 17 residues. With V trimmed by 1 base and J by 6 bases, 11 bases remained unmatched. CDR3 loop: CASSLGTGSRGAQPQHF. The CDR3 nucleotides read TGTGCCAGCAGCTTAGGGACAGGGAGTAGAGGTGCTCAGCCCCAGCATTTT.

The chain couples TRBV10-3 to TRBJ2-5; 7 bases agree with TRBD1. The CDR3 runs 15 residues. Germline CDR1 reads ENHRY; CDR2 reads SYGVKD. Trimming removed 2 bases from V and 5 bases from J; junction bases left unmatched: 8. Here the CDR3 DNA reads TGTGCCATCAGTGAGGTGGCACAGGGGATGGAGACCCAGTACTTC. Translated, it gives CAISEVAQGMETQYF.

The chain employs TRBV12-3 or TRBV12-4 and TRBJ2-2; the D is unclear. V was pared by 2 bases and J by 1 base, with 2 bases between. The CDR3 is 13 residues long. CDR3 amino acids: CASSLRNTGELFF. The CDR3 coding sequence is TGTGCCAGCAGTTTAAGGAACACCGGGGAGCTGTTTTTT.

The table lists this clone with a few counts. The sample carries other DNA sequences with the same CDR3. The chain employs TRBV3-1 (or the pseudogene TRBV3-2) and TRBJ1-3; D call uncertain. Germline V gives CDR1 LGHDT, CDR2 YNNKEL (reference sequence). V gave up 3 bases and J gave up 4 bases, with 7 bases separating them. The CDR3 length is 13 residues. CDR3 in amino acids: CASSQGGGNTIYF. In DNA form, the CDR3 reads TGTGCCAGCAGCCAGGGAGGGGGAAACACCATATATTTT.

The V and J genes are TRBV29-1 and TRBJ2-1; D unclear. Trimming pared 4 bases from V and 6 bases from J, leaving 13 bases between. CDR3 size: 13 residues. Germline V gene data show CDR1 as SQVTM and CDR2 as ANQGSEA. CDR3 sequence: CSVGKALVNEQFF. CDR3 coding DNA: TGCAGCGTTGGTAAGGCCCTCGTCAATGAGCAGTTCTTC.

The rearrangement joins TRBV13 to TRBJ1-4; 8 positions match TRBD1. CDR3 size: 16 residues. V trimming: 5 bases; J trimming: 4 bases; junction bases outside the gene matches: 9. CDR1 PRHDT and CDR2 FYEKMQ come from the germline V gene (reference sequence). The CDR3 is CASSHNNRGGNEKLFF. The CDR3 nucleotides are TGTGCCAGCAGCCATAATAACAGGGGGGGTAATGAAAAACTGTTTTTT.

CDR3 region: CASSSGLGGELFF. CDR3 in DNA: TGTGCCAGTAGTTCGGGACTAGGCGGGGAGCTGTTTTTT. This rearrangement joins TRBV19 to TRBJ2-2, with 8 bases aligning to TRBD2. The CDR3 spans 13 residues. Germline lookup yields CDR1 LNHDA and CDR2 SQIVND (reference sequence). The J segment lost 7 bases and the V segment lost 5 bases, leaving 3 bases of the junction unmatched.

CDR3 sequence (DNA): TGTGCCAGCAGCCCTGAGACCCGCACAGATACGCAGTATTTT. Protein sequence: CASSPETRTDTQYF. V usage is TRBV2 and J usage is TRBJ2-3; no clear D gene. The V gene's germline CDR1 is SNHLY and CDR2 FYNNEI. V was clipped by 6 bases and J by 1 base, with 11 bases between them. This CDR3 comprises 14 residues.

V usage is TRBV6-5 and J usage is TRBJ1-1; a weak D match, TRBD1 (6 bases). Germline lookup yields CDR1 MNHEY and CDR2 SVGAGI. Trimming took 11 bases from V and 1 from J, leaving 14 bases between them. The CDR3 loop spans 13 amino acids. This CDR3 is CAFYRVTNTEAFF. The DNA of the CDR3 is TGTGCCTTTTACAGGGTGACGAACACTGAAGCTTTCTTT.